The T cell receptor beta chain described here comes from a study of cytomegalovirus exposure and HLA in healthy donors. Study details: Later analysis reported that the 110 or so validation repertoires shared the platform of the approximately 670 first-cohort repertoires.

Findings and limits, study-wide: Many donors shared some public TCRs, even though most TCR sequences were rare. Reported performance of the classifier showed diagnosis of cytomegalovirus status with high specificity and sensitivity.

Details on this clone: No antigen is known for it. Other nucleotide sequences from this sample produce the same CDR3.

Clones were sequenced by immunoSEQ multiplex PCR, and TCRdb holds only the in-frame ones, with some missing. This table holds roughly 240,000 clones, approximately 87% found once. V trimming: 3 bases; J trimming: 5 bases; junction bases outside the gene matches: 8. This CDR3 has 14 amino acids. The germline CDR1 and CDR2 sequences are GTSNPN and SVGIG (reference sequence). The source material was PBMCs. This clonotype was obtained from a man aged 18 to 29 in good health and CMV-seronegative. The chain couples TRBV30 to TRBJ1-1; 8 bases match TRBD1. The CDR3 region is CAWSVARGRTEAFF. DNA for the CDR3: TGTGCCTGGAGCGTAGCCAGGGGGCGGACTGAAGCTTTCTTT.